This T cell receptor (beta chain) was sequenced during a study of shared clonotypes between healthy human individuals (dated by TCRdb to the early 2020s). With regard to the full study: The cohort included a few men and a couple of women between 18 and 49 years of age. Between about 0.8 and 9.5 billion PBMCs per donor were obtained by leukapheresis. Per donor, three plates each were used for CD4 naive and CD4 memory, two for CD8 naive, and one for CD8 memory. To estimate repertoire size and how much clonotypes are shared between individuals, the study performed deep sequencing of blood TCR repertoires from about five healthy adults. To increase sequencing depth and limit assay-specific biases, TCR repertoire library preparation and sequencing were carried out by different laboratories using diverse techniques. The full study reports these points: Estimated clonotype richness was generally larger for naive than for memory subsets. When a handful of donors were compared, the shared fraction of clonotypes was roughly 5% for naive CD4, about 4% for naive CD8, 2% to 2.5% for memory CD4, and less than 0.45% for memory CD8. Compared with non-shared clonotypes, the clonotypes found in all four sorted-subset donors had higher generation probabilities. Sampling was limited to blood, and TCR repertoires in tissue likely differ from TCR repertoires in blood. Rarefaction of sorted-subset datasets indicated incomplete sequencing despite the large sequencing depth. The genetic and exposure-history diversity represented was limited by the small number of donors. Based on pairwise subsampling, the degree of clonotype sharing among donors was expected to be affected by sequencing depth.

Donors were healthy HIV-negative adults with no recently reported acute infections or vaccinations. Only Caucasian adults living in Nashville, Tennessee, USA were represented among the donors. CD4+ T cells were enriched by magnetic negative selection; naive cells were then positively selected on CD45RA, and the negative fraction formed the memory subset. Blood was obtained by leukapheresis, after which PBMCs were separated by Ficoll-Histopaque density gradient centrifugation and cryopreserved in liquid nitrogen vapor phase. Analytical flow cytometry was used to check the purity and quantity of each magnetically sorted T cell population. Each sorted fraction had its genomic DNA isolated and then quantified by UV absorbance on a Nanodrop 2000c. Comments on this clone: Its target antigen remains unknown. Base qualities were left out, and no much larger clone turns up one base away.

Taken from cysteine to phenylalanine, the CDR3 has 17 residues. Only the CDR3 part of the read is kept: 51 bases, read in frame from the first base. V is clipped by 4 bases and J by 3 bases, and the sequence between their germline boundaries is 19 bases long. The germline V gene provides CDR1 LGHNA and CDR2 YSLEER. TCR CDR3 regions were amplified from genomic DNA by multiplex PCR using the deep immunoSEQ assay. Extracted genomic DNA from each cell subset was spread evenly across all wells of several immunoSEQ 96-well plates, with each plate serving as a replicate. For sorted subsets, each replicate PCR was loaded with approximately 0.2 ug genomic DNA, equivalent to 25,000 to 35,000 T cell genomes. Purified libraries were quantified with a Qubit 3.0 fluorometer, sized on a Bioanalyzer 2100, and re-quantified with the KAPA Library Quantification kit. Each immunoSEQ 96-well plate was sequenced on its own single-read 150-cycle Illumina NextSeq 550 flow cell. The paper's data handling went like this. Because the immunoSEQ output held only junctional sequences and lacked quality scores, the filtering could not match the filtering applied to full-length reads. To assign V/J genes and CDR3, sequences were annotated against IMGT germline references using PyIR, a Python wrapper for IgBLAST v1.9. Reads with weak V/J assignments (E-value above 1e-6), missing CDR3, stop codons, out-of-frame junctions, or ambiguous translated residues were removed. A V3J clonotype was defined by an identical inferred V gene, J gene, and CDR3 amino acid sequence. To compute the percentage overlap between repertoires, the number of shared unique clonotypes was divided by the size of the smaller repertoire. RTK rarefaction, the Chao1 estimator, and Recon v2.1 estimates of unobserved clonotypes were used to assess repertoire richness. For all TCRbeta clonotypes obtained by the gDNA method from several donors, generation probabilities were computed with OLGA. Held by TCRdb, this immuneACCESS table contains in-frame sequences only and omits some clones. Under half of the omission traces to an unresolved V gene where checked; the cause of the rest is unknown. The DNA gave D and trimming, while V, J and clone size come from that table. The sample data list roughly 1.5 million clones, and nearly 99% of these were observed just once. Of the sample, roughly 0.4% is held by the ten largest clones.

The sequence was collected from a man aged 25 to 40 in good health. Rearrangement joined TRBV4-3 to TRBJ1-3; confidence is insufficient to name the D gene. Sequencing was carried out using naive CD4+ T cells sorted from blood. In light of the paper, this sample's cell subset or site label describes: CD45RA+ positively selected. The CDR3 has the sequence CASSPGPAGDGGNTIYF. The DNA sequence reads TGCGCCAGCAGCCCCGGACCCGCCGGAGACGGTGGAAACACCATATATTTT.